Described below is a single TCR beta chain sequence and its context. This sample stems from a study of T cells expressing NK-cell markers. A 5'RACE template switching approach incorporating UMIs was used to make TCR beta cDNA. TCRdb reanalyzed the 5' RACE reads and collapses them to one entry per CDR3 protein, without DNA. The repertoire table contains fewer than 400,000 distinct CDR3 sequences. This CDR3 contains 17 residues. Germline CDR1 reads KGHDR; CDR2 reads SFDVKD. The J gene is TRBJ2-1, the V gene TRBV24-1; TCRdb selects TRBD1, and the lack of DNA leaves this call unchecked. Input material: blood T cells: a sorted CD56 or NKG2C T cell subset, CD4+ or CD8+ T cells, or bulk PBMC T cells (not recorded which). The TCR sequence derives from a man aged 18-70 years in good health. This CDR3 reads CATSDPRTAHPYNEQFF.